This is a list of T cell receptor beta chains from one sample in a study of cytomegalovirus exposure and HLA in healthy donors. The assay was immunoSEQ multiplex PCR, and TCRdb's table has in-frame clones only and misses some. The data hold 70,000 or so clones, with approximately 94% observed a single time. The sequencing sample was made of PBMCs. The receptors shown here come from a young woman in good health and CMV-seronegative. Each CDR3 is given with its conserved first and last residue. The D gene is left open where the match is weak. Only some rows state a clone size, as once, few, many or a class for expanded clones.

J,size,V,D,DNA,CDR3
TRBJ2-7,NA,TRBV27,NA,TGTGCCAGCGCCATGAGTGAGCGGGCTCCATACGAGCAGTACTTC,CASAMSERAPYEQYF
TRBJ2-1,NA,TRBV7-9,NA,TGTGCCAGCAGCTTAGCGAAAGGCGGTGAGCAGTTCTTC,CASSLAKGGEQFF
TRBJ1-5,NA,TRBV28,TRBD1,TGTGCCAGCCACAGGGGCAGCAATCAGCCCCAGCATTTT,CASHRGSNQPQHF
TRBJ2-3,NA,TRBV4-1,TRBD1,TGCGCCAGCAGCCTTGGACAGGGCCCAGATACGCAGTATTTT,CASSLGQGPDTQYF
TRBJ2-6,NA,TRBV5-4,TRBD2,TGTGCCAGCAGCCGGGGGACTAGCGGGGTCCCTGGGGCCAACGTCCTGACTTTC,CASSRGTSGVPGANVLTF
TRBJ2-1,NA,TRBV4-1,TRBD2,TGCGCCAGCAGCCTAACTAGCGGGGGGATATACAATGAGCAGTTCTTC,CASSLTSGGIYNEQFF
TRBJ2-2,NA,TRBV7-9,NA,TGTGCCAGCAGCTTATTGCCGGGAGCAGACACCGGGGAGCTGTTTTTT,CASSLLPGADTGELFF
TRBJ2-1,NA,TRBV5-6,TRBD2,TGTGCCAGCAGCCAGGGACTAGCGGGAGTGAATGAGCAGTTCTTC,CASSQGLAGVNEQFF
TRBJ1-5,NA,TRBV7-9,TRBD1,TGTGCCAGCAGCCCGGACAGGGGCGATAGCAATCAGCCCCAGCATTTT,CASSPDRGDSNQPQHF
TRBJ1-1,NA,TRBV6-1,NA,TGTGCCAGCAGATGGCACACTGAAGCTTTCTTT,CASRWHTEAFF
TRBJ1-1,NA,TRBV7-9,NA,TGTGCCAGCAGCCCTCCTGGGACAACGAACACTGAAGCTTTCTTT,CASSPPGTTNTEAFF
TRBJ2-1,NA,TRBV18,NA,TGTGCCAGCTCACCACCGAGAGTAACCAATGAGCAGTTCTTC,CASSPPRVTNEQFF
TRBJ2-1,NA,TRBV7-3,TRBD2,TGTGCCAGCAGCTTAATGGGAAGCGGGAACTACAATGAGCAGTTCTTC,CASSLMGSGNYNEQFF
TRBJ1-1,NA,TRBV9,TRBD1,TGTGCCAGCAGCGGGGACAGCCACAACACTGAAGCTTTCTTT,CASSGDSHNTEAFF
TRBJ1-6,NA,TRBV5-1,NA,TGCGCCAGCAGCCCCGGGGAGGTCCCCTTAGTGGCACCCCTCCACTTT,CASSPGEVPLVAPLHF
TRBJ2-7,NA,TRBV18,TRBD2,TGTGCCAGCTCCCTTGGACTAGCGGGAGTAACCGAGCAGTACTTC,CASSLGLAGVTEQYF
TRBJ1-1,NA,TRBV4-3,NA,TGCGCCAGCAGCCAAGTACAGGGCATAGAAGCTTTCTTT,CASSQVQGIEAFF
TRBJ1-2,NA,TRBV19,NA,TGTGCCAGCGGAGAGACAGGCAACTATGGCTACACCTTC,CASGETGNYGYTF
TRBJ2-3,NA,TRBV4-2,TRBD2,TGTGCCAGCAGCCAAGAGGGAGCGGCGGGAGGGGCGCAGTATTTT,CASSQEGAAGGAQYF
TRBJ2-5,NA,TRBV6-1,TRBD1,TGTGCCAGCAGTGACGACAGGGTATGGGAGACCCAGTACTTC,CASSDDRVWETQYF
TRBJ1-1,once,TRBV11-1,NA,TGTGCCAGCAGCCCTGGGGAGGGATTTGAAGCTTTCTTT,CASSPGEGFEAFF
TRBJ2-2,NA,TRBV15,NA,TGTGCCACCAGCAGGGCCGGGACTCCGAACACCGGGGAGCTGTTTTTT,CATSRAGTPNTGELFF
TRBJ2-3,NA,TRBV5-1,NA,TGCGCCAGCAGCCGGACAAGGATAGGGACAGATACGCAGTATTTT,CASSRTRIGTDTQYF
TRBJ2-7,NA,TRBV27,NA,TGTGCCAGCAGTCCACCGGGGGACGAAGAGCAGTACTTC,CASSPPGDEEQYF
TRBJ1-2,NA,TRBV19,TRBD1,TGTGCCAGTAGTAGCAGACAGGGGACGTGGCGGGGCTATGGCTACACCTTC,CASSSRQGTWRGYGYTF
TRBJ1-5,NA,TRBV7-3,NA,TGTGCCAGCAGCTCTTGGGACAACAATCAGCCCCAGCATTTT,CASSSWDNNQPQHF
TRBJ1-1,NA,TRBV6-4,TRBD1,TGTGCCAGCAGTCCCGGGACAGGGGGCACTGAAGCTTTCTTT,CASSPGTGGTEAFF
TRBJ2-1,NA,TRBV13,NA,TGTGCCAGCAGCCAGACAGAAGAGCAGTTCTTC,CASSQTEEQFF
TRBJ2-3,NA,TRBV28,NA,TGTGCCAGCAGTCTTTCCGTCACAGATACGCAGTATTTT,CASSLSVTDTQYF
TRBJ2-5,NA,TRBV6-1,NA,TGTGCCAGCAGTGAAGAAGCCCAAGAGACCCAGTACTTC,CASSEEAQETQYF
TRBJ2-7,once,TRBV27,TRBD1,TGTGCCAGCAGTTGGACAGGGGACGAGCAGTACTTC,CASSWTGDEQYF
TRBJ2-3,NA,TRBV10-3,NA,TGTGCCATCAGTGAACTCGGAGGCACAGATACGCAGTATTTT,CAISELGGTDTQYF
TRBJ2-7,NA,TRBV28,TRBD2,TGTGCCAGCAGTTCCCCCCTGCGGGAGCACTACGAGCAGTACTTC,CASSSPLREHYEQYF
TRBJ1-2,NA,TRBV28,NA,TGTGCCAGCTCTGCTGAGTTCTTCTATGGCTACACCTTC,CASSAEFFYGYTF
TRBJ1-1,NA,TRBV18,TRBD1,TGTGCCAGCTCACCTTACAGGGGCGAAGCTTTCTTT,CASSPYRGEAFF
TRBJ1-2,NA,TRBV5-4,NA,TGTGCCAGCAGCTTTGGAGCCGACTTGGACTATGGCTACACCTTC,CASSFGADLDYGYTF
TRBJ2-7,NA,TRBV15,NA,TGTGCCACCAGCAGAGATATAGCGGAGGTCGACGAGCAGTACTTC,CATSRDIAEVDEQYF
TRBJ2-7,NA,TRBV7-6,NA,TGTGCCAGCAGCTTTGGGGACACCTCCTACGAGCAGTACTTC,CASSFGDTSYEQYF
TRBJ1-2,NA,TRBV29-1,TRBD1,TGCAGCGTTCAGGGCAGGGGGTCCTATGGCTACACCTTC,CSVQGRGSYGYTF
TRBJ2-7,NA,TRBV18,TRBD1,TGTGCCAGCTCATCATCGACAGGGGGCTACGAGCAGTACTTC,CASSSSTGGYEQYF
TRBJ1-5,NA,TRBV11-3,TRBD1,TGTGCCAGCAGCTTAGTTCGGACAGGGCCTCAGCCCCAGCATTTT,CASSLVRTGPQPQHF
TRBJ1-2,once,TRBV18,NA,TGTGCCAGCTCCACTAGGAGTTATGGCTACACCTTC,CASSTRSYGYTF
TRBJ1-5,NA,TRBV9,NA,TGTGCCAGCAGCGTAGGGAGTGGCAATCAGCCCCAGCATTTT,CASSVGSGNQPQHF
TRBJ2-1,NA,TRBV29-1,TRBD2,TGCAGCGGCGCGGGAGGGACCGGGGATGAGCAGTTCTTC,CSGAGGTGDEQFF
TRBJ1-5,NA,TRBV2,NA,TGTGCCAGCAGGGAGATGGGGGCCGGCCAGCCCCAGCATTTT,CASREMGAGQPQHF
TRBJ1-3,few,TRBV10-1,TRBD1,TGCGCCACCCACCGGGACAGGGACTCTGGAAACACCATATATTTT,CATHRDRDSGNTIYF
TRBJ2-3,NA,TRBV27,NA,TGTGCCACCGATGGAGGGGGGGGCACAGATACGCAGTATTTT,CATDGGGGTDTQYF
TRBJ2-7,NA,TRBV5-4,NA,TGTGCCAGCAGCTCACCGGGGGTAGGGGAAATCGACGAGCAGTACTTC,CASSSPGVGEIDEQYF
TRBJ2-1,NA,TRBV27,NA,TGTGCCAGCAGTCCCAGGGGCTACAATGAGCAGTTCTTC,CASSPRGYNEQFF
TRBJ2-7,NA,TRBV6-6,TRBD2,TGTGCCAGCAGTTTCGGGGGGACCTACGAGCAGTACTTC,CASSFGGTYEQYF
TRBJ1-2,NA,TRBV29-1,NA,TGCAGCGTTCTCCGGTCCGGAGCCTCGTGGGGCTACACCTTC,CSVLRSGASWGYTF
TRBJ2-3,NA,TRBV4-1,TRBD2,TGCGCCAGCAGCCAAGAACTAGCGGGAGGAAGAAATACGCAGTATTTT,CASSQELAGGRNTQYF
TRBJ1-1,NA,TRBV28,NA,TGTGCCAGCAGTATACTGGCGGGACGCACTGAAGCTTTCTTT,CASSILAGRTEAFF
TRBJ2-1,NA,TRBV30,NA,TGTGCCTGGAGTCCCCTGGCCAGGCCGGATGAGCAGTTCTTC,CAWSPLARPDEQFF
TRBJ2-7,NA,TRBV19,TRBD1,TGTGCCAGTAGTATTGGGACAGGGAGCAACGAGCAGTACTTC,CASSIGTGSNEQYF
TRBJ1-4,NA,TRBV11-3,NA,TGTGCCAGTAGGGGCAGGGGTAGGGAAAAACTGTTTTTT,CASRGRGREKLFF